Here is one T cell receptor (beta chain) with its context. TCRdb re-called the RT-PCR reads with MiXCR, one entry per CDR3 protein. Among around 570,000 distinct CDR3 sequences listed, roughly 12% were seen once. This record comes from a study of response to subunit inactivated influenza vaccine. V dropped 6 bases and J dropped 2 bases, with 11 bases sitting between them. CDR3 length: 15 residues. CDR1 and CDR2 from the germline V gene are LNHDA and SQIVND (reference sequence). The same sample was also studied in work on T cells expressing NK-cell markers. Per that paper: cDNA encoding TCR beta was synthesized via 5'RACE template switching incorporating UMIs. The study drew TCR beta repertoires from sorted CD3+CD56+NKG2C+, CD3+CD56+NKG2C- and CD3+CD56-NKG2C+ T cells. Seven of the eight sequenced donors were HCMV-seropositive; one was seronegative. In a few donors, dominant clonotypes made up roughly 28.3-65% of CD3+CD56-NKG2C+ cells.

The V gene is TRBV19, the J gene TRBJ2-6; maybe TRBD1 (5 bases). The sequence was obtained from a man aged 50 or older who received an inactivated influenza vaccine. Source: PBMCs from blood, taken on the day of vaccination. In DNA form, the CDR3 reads TGTGCCAGTAGCGCAGCAGGGACTGGGGCCAACGTCCTGACTTTC. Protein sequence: CASSAAGTGANVLTF.